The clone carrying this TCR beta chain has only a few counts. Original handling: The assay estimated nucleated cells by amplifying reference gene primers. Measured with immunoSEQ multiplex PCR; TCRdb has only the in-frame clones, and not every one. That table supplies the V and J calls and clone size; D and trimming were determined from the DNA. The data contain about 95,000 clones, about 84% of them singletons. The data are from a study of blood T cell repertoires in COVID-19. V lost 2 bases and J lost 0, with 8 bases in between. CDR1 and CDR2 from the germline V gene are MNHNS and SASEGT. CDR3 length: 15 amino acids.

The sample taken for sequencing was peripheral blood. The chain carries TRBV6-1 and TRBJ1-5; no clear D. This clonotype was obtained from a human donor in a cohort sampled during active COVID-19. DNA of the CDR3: TGTGCCAGCAGTGAAAGAAGAGATAGCAATCAGCCCCAGCATTTT. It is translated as CASSERRDSNQPQHF.